These 15 T cell receptor beta chains were sequenced from one sample in a study of shared clonotypes between healthy human individuals. TCRdb keeps only in-frame clones here, not all; method: immunoSEQ multiplex PCR. The table shows about 2,500,000 clones, with roughly 92% occurring only once. Sequencing was performed on naive CD4+ T cells sorted from blood. The subset here: CD45RA+ positively selected. These receptor sequences come from a man between 18 and 35 years old in good health.

This clone was recorded only once. The chain employs TRBV28 and TRBJ1-1; D perhaps matches TRBD1 (5 bases). The CDR3 is 13 amino acids. The germline V gene has CDR1 MDHEN and CDR2 SYDVKM. V was cut by 3 bases and J by 6 bases, with 11 bases left in between. This CDR3 is CASSLWGVPEAFF. CDR3 nucleotide sequence: TGTGCCAGCAGTTTGTGGGGGGTCCCTGAAGCTTTCTTT.

V is TRBV5-1 and J is TRBJ2-1, with 13 bases identical to TRBD2. The trim removed 4 bases at V and 7 bases at J, leaving 2 bases unmatched. The CDR3 extends over 14 amino acids. CDR1 and CDR2 from the germline V gene are SGHRS and YFSETQ. The CDR3 sequence: CASSGTSGVNEQFF. The CDR3 coding sequence is TGCGCCAGCAGCGGGACTAGCGGGGTGAATGAGCAGTTCTTC.

The rearrangement links TRBV15 to TRBJ2-2; weak D call: TRBD1 (5 bases). CDR1 LNHNV and CDR2 YYDKDF come from the germline V gene (reference sequence). With 0 bases removed from V and 2 bases from J, the gap between germline ends came to 10 bases. The CDR3 is 16 residues long. In DNA, the CDR3 is TGTGCCACCAGCAGAGAGGACAAGGTTAACACCGGGGAGCTGTTTTTT. Protein: CATSREDKVNTGELFF. Drawing the rest from reference TRBV15 and TRBJ2-2, the complete variable domain is DAMVIQNPRYQVTQFGKPVTLSCSQTLNHNVMYWYQQKSSQAPKLLFHYYDKDFNNEADTPDNFQSRRPNTSFCFLDIRSPGLGDTAMYLCATSREDKVNTGELFFGEGSRLTVL.

The V gene is TRBV4-1, the J gene TRBJ2-7; 7 bases are a match to TRBD1. Germline V CDR1 and CDR2: MGHRA, YSYEKL. CDR3 length: 15 amino acids. J lost 1 base, V lost 0 bases, and 3 bases had no gene match. The DNA of the CDR3 is TGCGCCAGCAGCCAAGAACAGGGGCTATCCTACGAGCAGTACTTC. Amino acids: CASSQEQGLSYEQYF.

The chain employs TRBV5-6 and TRBJ1-4; a weak D match, TRBD1 (6 bases). CDR3 length: 13 residues. Looked up from germline, CDR1 is SGHDT and CDR2 is YYEEEE. With 4 bases removed from V and 16 bases from J, the gap between germline ends came to 20 bases. The CDR3 DNA reads as TGTGCCAGCAGCGCCGACGGGCGGGCAGGGGAGTTTTTT. Residues: CASSADGRAGEFF.

This sequence joins TRBV5-4 and TRBJ2-5; D perhaps matches TRBD2 (6 bases). The germline V gene has CDR1 SGHNT and CDR2 YYREEE (reference sequence). This CDR3 contains 15 residues. V was cut by 8 bases and J by 3 bases, with 20 bases left in between. The CDR3 coding sequence is TGTGCCAGTTATCTTGGGGGGACTGGGGAAGAGACCCAGTACTTC. It codes for CASYLGGTGEETQYF.

V usage is TRBV2 and J usage is TRBJ2-5; D not certain. Trimming took 3 bases from V and 5 from J, leaving 7 bases between them. CDR3 length: 12 amino acids. Germline CDR1 SNHLY, CDR2 FYNNEI. CDR3 protein: CASSDFGETQYF. CDR3 DNA: TGTGCCAGCAGTGATTTTGGGGAGACCCAGTACTTC.

This chain uses TRBV7-8 with TRBJ2-3; 13 nucleotides agree with TRBD2. V shed 6 bases and J 0 bases; nucleotides not matched to a gene: 9. Germline CDR1 SGHVS, CDR2 FQNEAQ. This CDR3 comprises 18 residues. CDR3 bases: TGTGCCAGCAGACCCGGACTAGCGGGGGTATCTAGCACAGATACGCAGTATTTT. It codes for CASRPGLAGVSSTDTQYF. Using reference TRBV7-8 and TRBJ2-3 for the parts outside the CDR3, the full variable domain is GAGVSQSPRYKVAKRGQDVALRCDPISGHVSLFWYQQALGQGPEFLTYFQNEAQLDKSGLPSDRFFAERPEGSVSTLKIQRTQQEDSAVYLCASRPGLAGVSSTDTQYFGPGTRLTVL.

The chain joins TRBV30 to TRBJ1-2, with TRBD1 as a possible D gene (6 bases). CDR1 is GTSNPN, CDR2 SVGIG, per germline (reference sequence). The CDR3 sequence is 14 residues long. The germline V and J ends were trimmed by 3 bases and 8 bases, with 19 bases remaining between them. This CDR3 is CAWRLAGGAGGYTF. CDR3 DNA: TGTGCCTGGAGGCTAGCTGGGGGGGCTGGAGGCTACACCTTC.

The chain carries TRBV10-1 and TRBJ2-1; TRBD2 matches at 11 bases. CDR3 length equals 16 residues. Germline V CDR1 and CDR2: WNHNN, SYGVQD (reference sequence). The V segment lost 3 bases and the J segment 6 bases; nucleotides outside the gene matches: 7. As DNA, the CDR3 is TGCGCCAGCAGTGACACTAGCGGGAGTAATCGCAATGAGCAGTTCTTC. Translation: CASSDTSGSNRNEQFF.

The V gene is TRBV29-1, the J gene TRBJ2-6; 8 positions agree with TRBD1. The CDR3 runs 16 residues. CDR1 and CDR2 from the germline V gene are SQVTM and ANQGSEA. Trimming removed 4 bases from V and 0 bases from J; junction bases left unmatched: 5. CDR3 sequence (DNA): TGCAGCGTTGGAGGACAGGGCACCTCTGGGGCCAACGTCCTGACTTTC. Amino acids: CSVGGQGTSGANVLTF.

The rearrangement links TRBV18 to TRBJ1-1, with D perhaps TRBD1 (5 bases). CDR3 length equals 14 residues. The V end was cut by 6 bases, the J end by 2 bases, with 13 bases between. From germline, CDR1 is KGHSH and CDR2 LQKENI. CDR3 sequence (DNA): TGTGCCAGCTCCTTGACAGACGGAAACACTGAAGCTTTCTTT. Translated: CASSLTDGNTEAFF.

The genes are TRBV10-1 and TRBJ2-1, with TRBD1 matching over 8 bases. J was trimmed by 2 bases and V by 4 bases; bases with no gene match: 4. There are 15 residues in the CDR3. Germline assignment: CDR1 WNHNN and CDR2 SYGVQD (reference sequence). Here the CDR3 DNA reads TGCGCCAGCAGTGTTGGACAGGGCCCCTACAATGAGCAGTTCTTC. Residues: CASSVGQGPYNEQFF.

This chain links TRBV29-1 with TRBJ2-1; 15 bases are a match to TRBD2. V trimming: 7 bases; J trimming: 9 bases; junction bases outside the gene matches: 7. Germline assignment: CDR1 SQVTM and CDR2 ANQGSEA. CDR3 length equals 14 residues. CDR3 amino acids: CSGNGLAGGFEQFF. The CDR3 DNA is TGCAGCGGCAACGGACTAGCGGGAGGGTTTGAGCAGTTCTTC.

The V and J genes are TRBV20-1 and TRBJ1-2; D remains ambiguous. V dropped 0 bases and J dropped 6 bases, with 5 bases sitting between them. The CDR3 runs to 11 residues. From germline, CDR1 is DFQATT and CDR2 SNEGSKA (reference sequence). The CDR3 DNA is TGCAGTGCTAGAGATATTCATGGCTACACCTTC. It yields the protein CSARDIHGYTF.